The 9 T cell receptor beta chains in this list originate from one sample, sequenced in a study of blood T cell repertoires in COVID-19. Using immunoSEQ multiplex PCR, the repertoire was profiled, and TCRdb retains in-frame clones only, with some absent. There are 200,000 to 300,000 clones in the sample; approximately 91% occur only once, and roughly 2.7% lies in the top ten. The sample was peripheral blood. The receptors shown here come from a person under 35 with COVID-19, enrolled during active disease.

This clone was detected a few times. The CDR3 here is CASSSGQGNREKLFF. DNA of the CDR3: TGCGCCAGCAGCTCGGGACAGGGGAACCGGGAAAAACTGTTTTTT. This chain uses TRBV5-1 with TRBJ1-4, with 10 bases lining up with TRBD1. The CDR3 extends over 15 amino acids. Trimming cost V 3 bases and J 8 bases; bases outside gene matches: 7. Per the germline V gene, CDR1 is SGHRS and CDR2 is YFSETQ.

The CDR3 spells CASSYLGSGVQETQYF. DNA of the CDR3: TGTGCCAGCAGCTACCTAGGTAGCGGGGTGCAAGAGACCCAGTACTTC. The J gene is TRBJ2-5, the V gene TRBV7-8; 8 positions agree with TRBD2. Looked up from germline, CDR1 is SGHVS and CDR2 is FQNEAQ. The CDR3 has 16 residues. Trimming at V came to 4 bases and at J to 2 bases, leaving 9 bases not matched to a gene.

This sequence joins TRBV9 and TRBJ2-1; D perhaps matches TRBD2 (6 bases). Germline lookup yields CDR1 SGDLS and CDR2 YYNGEE. The V end lost 3 bases, the J end lost 7 bases, and 8 bases lay between the germline ends. CDR3 length: 12 amino acids. The CDR3 region is CASSGDFNEQFF. CDR3 coding DNA: TGTGCCAGCAGCGGGGACTTTAATGAGCAGTTCTTC.

The V call is TRBV19, the J call TRBJ1-6, with no clear D. Germline lookup yields CDR1 LNHDA and CDR2 SQIVND (reference sequence). The CDR3 contains 16 residues. V was trimmed by 10 bases and J by 0 bases, leaving 16 bases between them. In DNA, the CDR3 is TGTGCCACCGCACCCCTTGAGAGCTCCTATAATTCACCCCTCCACTTT. Protein product: CATAPLESSYNSPLHF.

The CDR3 loop reads CATSSPYRYEQYF. The CDR3 nucleotides are TGTGCCACCAGCAGCCCCTACCGGTACGAGCAGTACTTC. V and J are TRBV15 and TRBJ2-7; no clear D gene. Per the germline V gene, CDR1 is LNHNV and CDR2 is YYDKDF (reference sequence). This CDR3 has 13 residues. Between the trimmed V and J ends, which lost 3 bases and 4 bases, there was a span of 10 bases.

The chain uses TRBV5-4 and TRBJ2-3, with 16 bases that match TRBD2. From germline, CDR1 is SGHNT and CDR2 YYREEE (reference sequence). This CDR3 spans 16 amino acids. The V gene end was trimmed by 4 bases and the J gene end by 4 bases; junction bases not matched to a gene: 3. The DNA of the CDR3 is TGTGCCAGCAGCAGGGGACTAGCGGGAGGGCCAGATACGCAGTATTTT. As protein: CASSRGLAGGPDTQYF.

V gene TRBV5-1 combines with J gene TRBJ2-7, with TRBD1 matching 7 bases. This CDR3 has 18 residues. After removal of 0 bases from V and 4 bases from J, the junction contained 16 bases not matched to a gene. The germline gives CDR1 SGHRS, CDR2 YFSETQ. The CDR3 sequence is CASSLVFRVGQLGYEQYF. The CDR3 bases are TGCGCCAGCAGCTTGGTCTTCCGCGTGGGACAGCTAGGGTACGAGCAGTACTTC.

V is TRBV2 and J is TRBJ1-1; D unresolved. Trimming left V 4 bases short and J 1 base short, with 7 bases between. The CDR3 length is 13 residues. Per germline, CDR1 SNHLY and CDR2 FYNNEI. The CDR3 bases are TGTGCCAGCAGTGTTAACTCGAACACTGAAGCTTTCTTT. It translates to CASSVNSNTEAFF.

This clone was seen just once. The chain has TRBV4-2 and TRBJ2-7; 9 positions match TRBD2. This CDR3 is built from 15 residues. CDR1 and CDR2 (germline): LGHNA, YNFKEQ. The ends lost 0 bases at V and 3 bases at J; junction bases unmatched: 3. The CDR3 protein is CASSQELAGYYEQYF. The CDR3 DNA is TGTGCCAGCAGCCAAGAACTAGCGGGCTACTACGAGCAGTACTTC.